The 7 T cell receptor beta chains presented below share a single source sample, sequenced in a study of T cell repertoires in cytomegalovirus infection. TCRdb used MiXCR to reprocess the reads, holding one entry per CDR3 protein. Found here are about 920,000 distinct CDR3 sequences, about a third of them singletons; the top ten hold over 11%. The antigens for these receptors are not known. The sample here was cultured CD8+ T cells from PBMCs, taken from culture after CMV antigen stimulation. The receptor source for this set is a human donor in good health (CMV status not recorded). Some clones in this sample may be carry-over from other donors' samples.

The DNA for the CDR3 is TGTGCCAGCAGCCCCTCCGGGACACCTGCCTACGAGCAGTACTTC. Residues: CASSPSGTPAYEQYF. V is TRBV7-9 and J is TRBJ2-7; TRBD1 might be the D (6 bases). CDR1 is SEHNR, CDR2 FQNEAQ, per germline (reference sequence). This CDR3 is built from 15 residues. Trimming removed 5 bases from V and 2 bases from J, with 16 bases in between.

This clonotype has a count of ten or more. The chain links TRBV11-2 to TRBJ2-5; weak D call: TRBD1 (6 bases). The ends were cut back, 1 base at V and 2 bases at J, with 11 bases in the middle. This CDR3 spans 15 amino acids. Germline lookup yields CDR1 SGHAT and CDR2 FQNNGV. The CDR3 loop reads CASSLASQGQETQYF. In DNA, the CDR3 is TGTGCCAGCAGCTTAGCCTCGCAGGGGCAAGAGACCCAGTACTTC.

This clonotype has more than one count but fewer than ten. In DNA, the CDR3 is TGTGCCAGCAGCCATCACTTCTCCAGTACCTCTGAAAAACTGTTTTTT. Its protein is CASSHHFSSTSEKLFF. J is TRBJ1-4 and V is TRBV14; D unresolved. The CDR3 totals 16 residues. Germline CDR1 is SGHDN and CDR2 is FVKESK. V dropped 3 bases and J dropped 7 bases, with 18 bases sitting between them.

The genes are TRBV25-1 and TRBJ1-6; weak D call: TRBD1 (5 bases). Germline CDR1 is MGHDK and CDR2 is SYGVNS. V shed 4 bases and J shed 9 bases, with 22 bases lying between them. This CDR3 has 17 amino acids. In nucleotides, the CDR3 is TGTGCCAGCAGTGGCCTACAGGACCCCTCCCCCCTTTCACCCCTCCACTTT. Amino acid sequence: CASSGLQDPSPLSPLHF.

This clonotype came up a few times. The gene calls are TRBV7-9 and TRBJ2-7; TRBD2 matches at 10 bases. Trimming took 5 bases from V and 0 from J; bases not matched to a gene: 4. CDR3 length: 15 residues. CDR1 and CDR2 (germline): SEHNR, FQNEAQ (reference sequence). In DNA, the CDR3 is TGTGCCAGCAGCCAAGGACTAGCGGACTCCTACGAGCAGTACTTC. Protein sequence: CASSQGLADSYEQYF.

This clonotype was detected only a few times. The J gene is TRBJ2-3, the V gene TRBV7-6; no reliable D call. Trimming stripped 5 bases from V and 3 bases from J, with 18 bases between. The CDR3 extends over 16 amino acids. CDR1 SGHVS and CDR2 FNYEAQ come from the germline V gene. The CDR3 nucleotides read TGTGCCAGCAGCCAGACTGGCCGTGGGGAAACAGATACGCAGTATTTT. Protein: CASSQTGRGETDTQYF.

The chain joins TRBV7-6 to TRBJ1-3, with D perhaps TRBD1 (6 bases). The CDR3 length is 16 residues. Trimming removed 2 bases at V and 0 bases at J, with 11 bases between. Germline CDR1 is SGHVS and CDR2 is FNYEAQ. In nucleotides, the CDR3 is TGTGCCAGCAGCTTATTGGAGGGGGGCTCTGGAAACACCATATATTTT. Translation gives CASSLLEGGSGNTIYF.